The present T cell receptor beta chain was sequenced within a study of blood T cells in healthy people across ages. Study-wide findings and caveats: Roughly linearly, TCR beta diversity per million T cells fell as age increased.

A sample-barcoded 5' primer and a J-beta primer mix were used in a second PCR of about 7 to 11 cycles. TCRdb passed the 5' RACE reads through MiXCR, listing each CDR3 protein once. The data show about 580,000 distinct CDR3 sequences, about 45% seen once. PBMCs, at least 7 million per sample, were isolated. As concerns this clonotype: Its specificity is not known.

Trimming shortened V by 4 bases and J by 9 bases, and 13 bases separated the two germline ends. Germline CDR1 reads SGHTA; CDR2 reads FQGNSA. The CDR3 consists of 13 residues. This TCR was sampled from an elderly man in good health. Sequencing input: blood. This chain uses TRBV7-2 with TRBJ2-1; no firm D call. The CDR3 nucleotides read TGTGCCAGCAGCTCCCCCCAAATTGGTGAGCAGTTCTTC. It specifies CASSSPQIGEQFF.